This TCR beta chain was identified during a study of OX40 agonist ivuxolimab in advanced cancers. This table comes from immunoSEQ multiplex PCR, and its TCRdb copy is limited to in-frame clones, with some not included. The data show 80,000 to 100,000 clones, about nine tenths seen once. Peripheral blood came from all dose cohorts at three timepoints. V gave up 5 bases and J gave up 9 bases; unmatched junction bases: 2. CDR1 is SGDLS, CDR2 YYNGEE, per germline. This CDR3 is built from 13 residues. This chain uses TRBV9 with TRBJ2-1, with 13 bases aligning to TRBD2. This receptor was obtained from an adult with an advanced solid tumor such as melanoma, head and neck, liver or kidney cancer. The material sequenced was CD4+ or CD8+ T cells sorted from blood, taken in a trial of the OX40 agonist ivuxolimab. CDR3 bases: TGTGCCAGCAGTAGGACTAGCGGGAGTGAGCAGTTCTTC. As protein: CASSRTSGSEQFF.